This T cell receptor beta chain comes out of a study of metastatic and nonmetastatic thyroid tumors. There were no patients who had received any treatment before thyroid surgery. As to this clone: Sequence at one end of the junction differs from germline and may be a read error.

TCRdb re-analyzed the PCR reads using MiXCR. The sample shows under 75,000 clones, more than 15% of them seen only once. The sample consisted of blood. The TCR originated in a female donor with papillary thyroid cancer or a benign thyroid nodule (not recorded which). Some clones in this sample may be carry-over from other donors' samples.

CDR3 loop: CTTSYRGANYGYTF. In DNA, the CDR3 is TGTACCACCAGCTACCGGGGAGCTAACTATGGCTACACCTTC. The chain links TRBV24-1 to TRBJ1-2; no definite D call. CDR3 length: 14 amino acids. Looked up from germline, CDR1 is KGHDR and CDR2 is SFDVKD.